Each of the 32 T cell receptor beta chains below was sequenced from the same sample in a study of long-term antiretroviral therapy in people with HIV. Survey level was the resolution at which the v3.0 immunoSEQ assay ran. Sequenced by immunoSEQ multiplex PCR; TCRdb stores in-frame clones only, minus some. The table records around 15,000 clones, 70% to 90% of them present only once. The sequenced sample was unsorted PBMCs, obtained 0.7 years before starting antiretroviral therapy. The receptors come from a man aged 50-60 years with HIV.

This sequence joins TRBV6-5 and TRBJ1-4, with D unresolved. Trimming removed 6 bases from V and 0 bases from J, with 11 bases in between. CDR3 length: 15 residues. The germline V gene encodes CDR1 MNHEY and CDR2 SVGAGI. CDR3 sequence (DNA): TGTGCCAGCAGCAAAGACTTTGCAACTAATGAAAAACTGTTTTTT. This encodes CASSKDFATNEKLFF.

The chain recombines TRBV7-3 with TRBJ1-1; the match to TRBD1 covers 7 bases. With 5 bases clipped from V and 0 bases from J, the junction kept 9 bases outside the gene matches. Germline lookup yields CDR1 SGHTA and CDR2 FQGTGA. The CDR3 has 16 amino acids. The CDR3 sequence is CASSQLTGKVNTEAFF. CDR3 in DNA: TGTGCCAGCAGCCAATTGACAGGGAAGGTGAACACTGAAGCTTTCTTT.

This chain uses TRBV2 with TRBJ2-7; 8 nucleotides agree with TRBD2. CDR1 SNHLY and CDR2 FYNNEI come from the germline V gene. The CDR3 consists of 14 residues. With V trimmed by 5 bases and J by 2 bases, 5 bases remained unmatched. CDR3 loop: CASSMPGLAYEQYF. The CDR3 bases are TGTGCCAGCAGTATGCCGGGACTAGCCTACGAGCAGTACTTC. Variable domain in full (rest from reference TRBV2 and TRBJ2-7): EPEVTQTPSHQVTQMGQEVILRCVPISNHLYFYWYRQILGQKVEFLVSFYNNEISEKSEIFDDQFSVERPDGSNFTLKIRSTKLEDSAMYFCASSMPGLAYEQYFGPGTRLTVT.

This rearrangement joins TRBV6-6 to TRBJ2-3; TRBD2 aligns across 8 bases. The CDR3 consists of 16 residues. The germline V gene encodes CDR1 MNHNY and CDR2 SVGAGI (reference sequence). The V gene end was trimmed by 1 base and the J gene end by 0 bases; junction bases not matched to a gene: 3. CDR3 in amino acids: CASSYYKRGSTDTQYF. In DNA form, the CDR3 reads TGTGCCAGCAGTTACTACAAGCGGGGGAGCACAGATACGCAGTATTTT.

The CDR3 reads CASSRETGLGYGYTF. The DNA of the CDR3 is TGTGCCAGCAGCCGGGAGACGGGGCTTGGCTATGGCTACACCTTC. This chain links TRBV7-8 with TRBJ1-2, with TRBD1 as a possible D gene (5 bases). Germline CDR1 and CDR2: SGHVS and FQNEAQ. The length of the CDR3 is 15 residues. V was shortened by 5 bases and J by 4 bases, with 17 bases between the two germline ends.

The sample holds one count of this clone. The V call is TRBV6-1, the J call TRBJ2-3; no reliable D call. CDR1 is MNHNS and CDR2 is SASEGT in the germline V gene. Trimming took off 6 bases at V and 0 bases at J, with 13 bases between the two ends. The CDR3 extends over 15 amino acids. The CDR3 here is CASRKLTSSTDTQYF. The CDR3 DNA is TGTGCCAGCAGGAAACTTACCTCTAGCACAGATACGCAGTATTTT.

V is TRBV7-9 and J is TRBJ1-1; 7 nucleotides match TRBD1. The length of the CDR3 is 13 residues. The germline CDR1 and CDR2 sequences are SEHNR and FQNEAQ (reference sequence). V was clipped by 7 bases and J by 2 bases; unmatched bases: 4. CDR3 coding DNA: TGTGCCAGCACTTGGACAGGAAACACTGAAGCTTTCTTT. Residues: CASTWTGNTEAFF. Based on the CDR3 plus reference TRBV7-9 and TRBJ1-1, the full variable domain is DTGVSQNPRHKITKRGQNVTFRCDPISEHNRLYWYRQTLGQGPEFLTYFQNEAQLEKSRLLSDRFSAERPKGSFSTLEIQRTEQGDSAMYLCASTWTGNTEAFFGQGTRLTVV.

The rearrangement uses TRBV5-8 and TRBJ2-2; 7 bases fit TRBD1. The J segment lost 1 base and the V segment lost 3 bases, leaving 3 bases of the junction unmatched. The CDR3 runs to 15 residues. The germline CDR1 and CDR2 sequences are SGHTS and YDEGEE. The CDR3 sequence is CASSSGQLNTGELFF. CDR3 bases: TGTGCCAGCAGCTCGGGACAGCTGAACACCGGGGAGCTGTTTTTT.

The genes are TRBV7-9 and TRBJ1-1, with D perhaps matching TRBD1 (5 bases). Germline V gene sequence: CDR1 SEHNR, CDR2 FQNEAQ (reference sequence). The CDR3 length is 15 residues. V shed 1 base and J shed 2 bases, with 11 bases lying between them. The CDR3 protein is CASSLGRVSNTEAFF. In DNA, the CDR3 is TGTGCCAGCAGCTTAGGCAGGGTATCAAACACTGAAGCTTTCTTT. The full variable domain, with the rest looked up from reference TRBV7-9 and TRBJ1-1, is DTGVSQNPRHKITKRGQNVTFRCDPISEHNRLYWYRQTLGQGPEFLTYFQNEAQLEKSRLLSDRFSAERPKGSFSTLEIQRTEQGDSAMYLCASSLGRVSNTEAFFGQGTRLTVV.

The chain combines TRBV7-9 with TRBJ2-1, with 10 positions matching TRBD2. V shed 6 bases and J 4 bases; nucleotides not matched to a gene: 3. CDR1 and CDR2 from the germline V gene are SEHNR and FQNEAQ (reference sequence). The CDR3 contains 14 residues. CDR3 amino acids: CASRLAGYYNEQFF. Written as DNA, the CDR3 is TGTGCCAGCAGACTAGCGGGGTATTACAATGAGCAGTTCTTC.

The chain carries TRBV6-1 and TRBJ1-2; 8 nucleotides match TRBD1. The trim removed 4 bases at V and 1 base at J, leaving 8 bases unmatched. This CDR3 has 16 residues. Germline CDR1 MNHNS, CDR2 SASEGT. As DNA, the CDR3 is TGTGCCAGCAGTGGGAACGGACAGGGCTATAACTATGGCTACACCTTC. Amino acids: CASSGNGQGYNYGYTF.

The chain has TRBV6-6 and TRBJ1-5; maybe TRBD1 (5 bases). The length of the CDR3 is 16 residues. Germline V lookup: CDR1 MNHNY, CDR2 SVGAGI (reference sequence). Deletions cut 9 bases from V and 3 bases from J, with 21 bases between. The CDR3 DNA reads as TGTGCCAGTCAGGGTGAATTCGGGAATTCCAATCAGCCCCAGCATTTT. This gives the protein CASQGEFGNSNQPQHF.

The CDR3 region is CASSVIGQSHQPQHF. CDR3 nucleotide sequence: TGTGCCAGCAGTGTCATTGGACAGAGCCATCAGCCCCAGCATTTT. This chain connects TRBV6-1 to TRBJ1-5; TRBD1 might be the D (6 bases). V lost 4 bases and J lost 5, with 15 bases in between. CDR1 is MNHNS and CDR2 is SASEGT in the germline V gene. The CDR3 length is 15 residues.

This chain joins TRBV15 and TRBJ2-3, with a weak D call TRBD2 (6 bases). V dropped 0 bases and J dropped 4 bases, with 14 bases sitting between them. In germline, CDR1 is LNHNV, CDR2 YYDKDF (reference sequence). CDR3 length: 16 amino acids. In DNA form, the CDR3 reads TGTGCCACCAGCAGAGATCGTCGCTCGGGGGCAGATACGCAGTATTTT. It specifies CATSRDRRSGADTQYF.

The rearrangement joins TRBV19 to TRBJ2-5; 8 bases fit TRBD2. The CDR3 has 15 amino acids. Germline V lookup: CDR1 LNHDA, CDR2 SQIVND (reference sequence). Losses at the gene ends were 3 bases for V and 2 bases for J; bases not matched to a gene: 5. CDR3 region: CASSIFASGQETQYF. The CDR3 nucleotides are TGTGCCAGTAGTATCTTCGCTAGCGGGCAAGAGACCCAGTACTTC.

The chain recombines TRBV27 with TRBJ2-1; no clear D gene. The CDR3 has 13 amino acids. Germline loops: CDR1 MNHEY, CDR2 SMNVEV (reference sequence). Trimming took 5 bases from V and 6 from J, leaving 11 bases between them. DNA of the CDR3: TGTGCCAGCAGTCTGACAAGTGTCAATGAGCAGTTCTTC. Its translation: CASSLTSVNEQFF.

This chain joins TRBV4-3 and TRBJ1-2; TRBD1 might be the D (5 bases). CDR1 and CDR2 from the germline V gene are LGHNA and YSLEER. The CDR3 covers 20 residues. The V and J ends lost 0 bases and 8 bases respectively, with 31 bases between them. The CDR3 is CASSQDFAGEPGSATNGYTF. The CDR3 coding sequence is TGCGCCAGCAGCCAAGATTTCGCGGGGGAGCCAGGGAGCGCGACGAACGGCTACACCTTC.

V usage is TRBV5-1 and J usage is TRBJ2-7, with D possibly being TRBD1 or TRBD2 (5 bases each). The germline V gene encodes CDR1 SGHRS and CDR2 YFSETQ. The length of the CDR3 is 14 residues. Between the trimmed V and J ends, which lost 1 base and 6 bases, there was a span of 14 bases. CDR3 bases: TGCGCCAGCAGCTTGAACCGGGGACCGGGCGAGCAGTACTTC. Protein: CASSLNRGPGEQYF.

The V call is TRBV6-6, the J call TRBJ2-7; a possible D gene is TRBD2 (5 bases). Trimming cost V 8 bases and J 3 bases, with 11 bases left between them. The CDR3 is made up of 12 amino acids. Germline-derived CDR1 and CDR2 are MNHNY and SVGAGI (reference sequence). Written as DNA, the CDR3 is TGTGCCAGCGGGGAGATCGGCTACGAGCAGTACTTC. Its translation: CASGEIGYEQYF.

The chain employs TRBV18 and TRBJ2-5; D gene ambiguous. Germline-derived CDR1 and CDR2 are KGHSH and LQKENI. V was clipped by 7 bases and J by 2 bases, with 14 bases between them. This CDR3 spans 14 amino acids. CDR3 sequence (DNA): TGTGCCAGCTTCGACTCGAGGCAGCAAGAGACCCAGTACTTC. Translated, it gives CASFDSRQQETQYF.

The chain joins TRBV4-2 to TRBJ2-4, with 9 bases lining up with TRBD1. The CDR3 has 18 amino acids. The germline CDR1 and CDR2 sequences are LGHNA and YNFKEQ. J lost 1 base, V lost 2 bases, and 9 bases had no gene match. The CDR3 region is CASSQTATGQGAKNIQYF. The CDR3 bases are TGTGCCAGCAGCCAAACCGCCACCGGACAGGGGGCCAAAAACATTCAGTACTTC.

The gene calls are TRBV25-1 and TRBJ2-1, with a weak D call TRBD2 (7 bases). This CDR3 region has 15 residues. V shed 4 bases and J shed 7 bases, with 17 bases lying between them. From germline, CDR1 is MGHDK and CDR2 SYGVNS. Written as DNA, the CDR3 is TGTGCCAGCAGTGCGCATTGGGGGGGCGTGAATGAGCAGTTCTTC. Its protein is CASSAHWGGVNEQFF.

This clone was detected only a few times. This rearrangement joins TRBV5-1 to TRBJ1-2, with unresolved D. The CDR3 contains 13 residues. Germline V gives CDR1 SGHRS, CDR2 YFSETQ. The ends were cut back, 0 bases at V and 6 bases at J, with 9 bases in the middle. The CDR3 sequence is CASSLAIFNGYTF. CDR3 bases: TGCGCCAGCAGCTTGGCCATATTCAATGGCTACACCTTC.

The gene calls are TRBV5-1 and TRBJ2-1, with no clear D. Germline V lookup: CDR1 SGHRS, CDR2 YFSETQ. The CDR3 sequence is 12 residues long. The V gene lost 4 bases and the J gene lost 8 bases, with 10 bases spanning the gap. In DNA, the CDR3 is TGCGCCAGCAGCCTAATAGCCGATGAGCAGTTCTTC. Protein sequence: CASSLIADEQFF.

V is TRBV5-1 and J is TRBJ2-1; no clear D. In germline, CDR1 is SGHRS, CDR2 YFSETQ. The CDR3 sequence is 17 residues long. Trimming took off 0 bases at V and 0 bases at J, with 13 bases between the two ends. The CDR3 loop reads CASSLDGVGSSYNEQFF. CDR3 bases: TGCGCCAGCAGCTTGGATGGGGTAGGAAGCTCCTACAATGAGCAGTTCTTC.

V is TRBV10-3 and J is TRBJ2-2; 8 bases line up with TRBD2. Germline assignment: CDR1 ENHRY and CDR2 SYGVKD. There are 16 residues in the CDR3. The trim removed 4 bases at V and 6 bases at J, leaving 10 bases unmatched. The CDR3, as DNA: TGTGCCATCAGTGCGGCGAAGGGACTAGTCGCCGGGGAGCTGTTTTTT. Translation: CAISAAKGLVAGELFF.

The CDR3 is CASSEYSGARTESEKLFF. The CDR3 nucleotides are TGTGCCAGCAGTGAATATTCGGGGGCGAGGACCGAGAGCGAAAAACTGTTTTTT. The chain links TRBV25-1 to TRBJ1-4; D possibly corresponds to TRBD1 (6 bases). Germline CDR1 and CDR2: MGHDK and SYGVNS. The CDR3 runs 18 residues. V was cut by 0 bases and J by 8 bases, with 22 bases left in between.

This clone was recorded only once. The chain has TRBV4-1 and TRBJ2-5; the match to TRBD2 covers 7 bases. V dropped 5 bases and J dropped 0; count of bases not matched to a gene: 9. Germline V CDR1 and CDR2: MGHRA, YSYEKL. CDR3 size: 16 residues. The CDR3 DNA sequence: TGCGCCAGCAGCTCCCGAGCGGGGAGGAACCAAGAGACCCAGTACTTC. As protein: CASSSRAGRNQETQYF.

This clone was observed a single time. The CDR3 protein is CASSTPNGIQYF. Written as DNA, the CDR3 is TGTGCCAGCAGCACCCCCAACGGGATTCAGTACTTC. The genes are TRBV28 and TRBJ2-4; D gene unclear. The length of the CDR3 is 12 residues. Trimming took 6 bases from V and 10 from J, leaving 13 bases between them. In germline, CDR1 is MDHEN, CDR2 SYDVKM.

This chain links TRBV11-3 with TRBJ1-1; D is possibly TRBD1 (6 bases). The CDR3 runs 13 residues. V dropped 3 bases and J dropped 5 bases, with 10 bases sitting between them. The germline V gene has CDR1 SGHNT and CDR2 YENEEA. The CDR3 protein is CASSLTGGTEAFF. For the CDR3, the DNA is TGTGCCAGCAGCTTGACAGGCGGAACTGAAGCTTTCTTT.

The CDR3, as DNA: TGTGCCAGCAGACAGCGGGGGGATAGCACCGGGGAGCTGTTTTTT. Translation: CASRQRGDSTGELFF. The rearrangement joins TRBV5-4 to TRBJ2-2, with TRBD2 matching 9 bases. CDR1 and CDR2 from the germline V gene are SGHNT and YYREEE (reference sequence). This CDR3 comprises 15 residues. V was pared by 5 bases and J by 4 bases, with 6 bases of the junction left unmatched.

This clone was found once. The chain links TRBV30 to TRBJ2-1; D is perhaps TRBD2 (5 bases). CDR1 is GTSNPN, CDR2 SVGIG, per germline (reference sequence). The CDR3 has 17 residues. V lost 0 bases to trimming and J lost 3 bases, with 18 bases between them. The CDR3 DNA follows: TGTGCCTGGAGTGTACTTTCGGGAAGCGCGGACTACAATGAGCAGTTCTTC. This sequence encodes CAWSVLSGSADYNEQFF. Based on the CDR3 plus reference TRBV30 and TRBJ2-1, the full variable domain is SQTIHQWPATLVQPVGSPLSLECTVEGTSNPNLYWYRQAAGRGLQLLFYSVGIGQISSEVPQNLSASRPQDRQFILSSKKLLLSDSGFYLCAWSVLSGSADYNEQFFGPGTRLTVL.